This T cell receptor (beta chain) derives from a study of vaccination effects on CD4 cells after COVID-19 (dated by TCRdb to 2022 to 2024). Regarding the study in general: Each participant got two doses of an mRNA SARS-CoV-2 vaccine, either BNT162b2 or mRNA-1273. Cultures from other donors in the study were sequenced with the Oncomine TCR Beta short-read assay on an Illumina iSeq 100. Altogether, roughly 10 COVID-19 convalescent patients and several SARS-CoV-2-naive healthy vaccine recipients made up the full study. SARS-CoV-2 spike-specific CD4+ TCR repertoires were compared before and after mRNA vaccination in COVID-19 convalescent patients and in infection-naive vaccine recipients. The research as a whole found: Clones induced by infection and clones induced by vaccination both contracted markedly at late timepoints after vaccination, which fits with T cell responses waning over time. Limitations of the study were the small number of convalescent patients and the absence of early post-infection timepoints. In healthy vaccine recipients, vaccine-induced clones were almost all SARS-CoV-2 mono-reactive, with only 1 of 255 being cross-reactive with common cold coronaviruses.

This clone was seen a handful of times. Its antigen remains undetermined. The sample holds no much larger clone one base away, and base qualities are not on file. The ViraFEST assay stimulated PBMC with viral peptide pools and then used TCR sequencing to identify antigen-specific CD4+ T cell clonotypes by expansion. After more than nine days of culture, CD4+ T cells were isolated with the EasySep CD4+ T cell isolation kit. None of the healthy vaccine recipients had a prior SARS-CoV-2 infection, which was confirmed by nucleocapsid antibody tests that came back negative both before and after vaccination. About 1.8 million PBMC per well were cultured with around 10 ug/ml peptides in IMDM containing about 5% human AB serum, roughly 9.5 IU/ml IL-2 and gentamicin. On days 3 and 7, half of the culture medium was replaced with fresh IL-2-containing medium. Unless otherwise noted, each peptide stimulation condition was cultured in triplicate wells. Using Ficoll-Paque Plus gradient centrifugation, PBMC were separated from whole blood and then either used fresh or cryopreserved at -140C. The overlapping peptide pools covered the spike proteins of SARS-CoV-2 as well as those of the common cold coronaviruses HCoV-NL63, HCoV-OC43 and HCoV-229E. The QIAamp micro DNA kit was used to extract genomic DNA from the cultured CD4+ T cells.

Ends trimmed: V by 5 bases, J by 10 bases; bases unmatched to a gene: 5. Inclusive of the bounding cysteine and phenylalanine, the CDR3 is 12 residues long. Only the CDR3 DNA stays, 36 bases, in frame from base 1. Looking up the germline V gene yields CDR1 KGHSH and CDR2 LQKENI. Library preparation was by the immunoSEQ multiplex PCR assay. TCR beta CDR3 sequencing was performed on DNA from the cultured, isolated CD4+ T cells. The study's own analysis went as follows. Non-productive TCR sequences were removed, reads were trimmed to the CDR3 region, and CDR3s of at least 7 amino acids were retained. Antigen-specific clonotypes were identified using the MANAFEST web app by comparison of expansion in peptide wells against reference cultures. Positive clones required FDR<0.05 expansion versus reference and all other wells, odds ratio above 5, and frequency above 0.1% in two replicate wells. Cross-reactive clonotypes were defined as significantly expanded in SARS-CoV-2 spike wells and in at least one common cold coronavirus spike condition. Using the stringdist R package, CDR3 similarity was measured by Levenshtein distance, and unrooted trees were constructed with ape in R 3.6.1. TCRdb's version of the immuneACCESS table is confined to in-frame rearrangements and falls short of the full clone set. An unresolved V gene accounts for under half of the shortfall where checked; the remainder is of unknown origin. D and trimming were read from the DNA, whereas the V and J calls and clone size are those reported in that table. This sample has around 66,000 clones in its table, and less than 80% of those were observed once. Together, the top ten hold roughly 4% of the sample.

Sequencing used CD4+ T cells from PBMCs cultured with HCoV-OC43 spike peptides, obtained before COVID-19 vaccination. What the cell subset or site label conveys for this sample: HCoV-OC43 spike overlapping peptide pool stimulation. The receptor was isolated from a human donor who received a COVID-19 vaccine. This sequence uses TRBV18 and TRBJ1-5, with 7 bases in between that match TRBD1. The nucleotides read TGTGCCAGCTCAGGGACAGCCGAACCCCAGCATTTT. This yields the protein CASSGTAEPQHF.